The 16 T cell receptor beta chains listed next were all sequenced from one sample in a study of PD-L1 blockade in urothelial cancer (dated by TCRdb to 2015 to 2018). Receptor libraries were prepared by the immunoSEQ multiplex PCR assay. In TCRdb, the immuneACCESS table is reduced to in-frame sequences with V and J assigned. These tables do not hold every clone; where another copy was compared, an unresolved V gene accounts for under half, and the others remain unexplained. For this sample the table gives about 87,000 clones, of which 84% were detected only once. Jointly, the top ten make up 2% to 2.5% of the sample. Taken with the paper, the label for time point translates to: pretreatment peripheral blood. The sequenced sample was PBMCs, obtained around atezolizumab (anti-PD-L1) treatment. Receptors were obtained from a man in his sixties with urothelial cancer.

The V and J genes are TRBV4-1 and TRBJ2-7; tentatively, D is TRBD2 (6 bases). The CDR3 is 15 amino acids. The germline CDR1 and CDR2 sequences are MGHRA and YSYEKL. V was cut by 6 bases and J by 7 bases, with 22 bases left in between. This CDR3 is CASRPQTPPSGEQYF. The CDR3 DNA is TGCGCCAGCAGACCACAGACCCCTCCCAGCGGGGAGCAGTACTTC.

The gene calls are TRBV15 and TRBJ1-3; 7 bases line up with TRBD1. Per germline, CDR1 LNHNV and CDR2 YYDKDF (reference sequence). V lost 3 bases to trimming and J lost 0 bases; unmatched junction nucleotides: 5. The CDR3 contains 16 residues. The CDR3 coding sequence is TGTGCCACCAGCAGCTTAGGGACAGCCTCTGGAAACACCATATATTTT. Its protein product is CATSSLGTASGNTIYF. Complete variable domain (other parts from reference TRBV15 and TRBJ1-3): DAMVIQNPRYQVTQFGKPVTLSCSQTLNHNVMYWYQQKSSQAPKLLFHYYDKDFNNEADTPDNFQSRRPNTSFCFLDIRSPGLGDTAMYLCATSSLGTASGNTIYFGEGSWLTVV.

In this sample, this clone turned up once. V usage is TRBV21-1 and J usage is TRBJ2-1; the tabulated D call, TRBD2, remains unverified against the DNA. TRBV21-1 corresponds to a pseudogene. The CDR3 is 18 residues long. In DNA, the CDR3 is TGTGCCAGCAGCGAAAGGTGGGGGGGATTAGGCTCCTACAATGAGCAGTTCTTC. Translated, it gives CASSERWGGLGSYNEQFF.

As DNA, the CDR3 is TGTGCCAGCAGATCGGCCGGGACAGGGGGCGAAAAACTGTTTTTT. Translating it yields CASRSAGTGGEKLFF. The chain combines TRBV7-9 with TRBJ1-4; 12 nucleotides align to TRBD1. Looked up from germline, CDR1 is SEHNR and CDR2 is FQNEAQ (reference sequence). The CDR3 has 15 residues. V gave up 6 bases and J gave up 8 bases; unmatched junction bases: 7.

The genes are TRBV7-2 and TRBJ2-6; D may be TRBD1 (5 bases). CDR1 is SGHTA, CDR2 FQGNSA, per germline. The germline V and J ends were trimmed by 5 bases and 4 bases, with 12 bases remaining between them. The CDR3 runs to 15 residues. CDR3 bases: TGTGCCAGCAGCCGGCTAGGGGCAGGGGCCAACGTCCTGACTTTC. The encoded protein is CASSRLGAGANVLTF.

The chain joins TRBV4-1 to TRBJ2-5; 7 nucleotides align to TRBD2. Germline V gene sequence: CDR1 MGHRA, CDR2 YSYEKL. With 0 bases clipped from V and 2 bases from J, the junction kept 9 bases outside the gene matches. The length of the CDR3 is 17 residues. The DNA of the CDR3 is TGCGCCAGCAGCCAAGACGGAGCGGGAATGGGTCAAGAGACCCAGTACTTC. Protein: CASSQDGAGMGQETQYF.

The gene calls are TRBV18 and TRBJ2-7; no definite D call. The CDR3 sequence is 14 residues long. CDR1 KGHSH and CDR2 LQKENI come from the germline V gene. V lost 1 base and J 0 bases, leaving 7 bases between the germline ends. Here the CDR3 reads CASSPLKSSYEQYF. CDR3 DNA sequence: TGTGCCAGCTCACCACTCAAGAGCTCCTACGAGCAGTACTTC.

The V call is TRBV20-1, the J call TRBJ2-7; TRBD2 is a possible D gene (5 bases). V lost 5 bases and J lost 3, with 8 bases in between. Germline assignment: CDR1 DFQATT and CDR2 SNEGSKA (reference sequence). The CDR3 contains 11 residues. The CDR3 DNA reads TGCAGTGCTGGGGAGTTCTACGAGCAGTACTTC. The encoded protein is CSAGEFYEQYF.

The CDR3, as DNA: TGTGCCAGCTCACCTGACAGGGGGATCTATGGCTACACCTTC. This codes for CASSPDRGIYGYTF. The chain is built from TRBV18 and TRBJ1-2; 9 nucleotides align to TRBD1. Germline loops: CDR1 KGHSH, CDR2 LQKENI. Unmatched junction bases numbered 3, after V lost 3 bases and J lost 4 bases. This CDR3 is 14 amino acids long.

The chain combines TRBV7-2 with TRBJ1-2; D perhaps matches TRBD1 (5 bases). From germline, CDR1 is SGHTA and CDR2 FQGNSA. V was pared by 2 bases and J by 4 bases, with 11 bases between. CDR3 length equals 14 residues. CDR3: CASSLKRQTYGYTF. For the CDR3, the DNA is TGTGCCAGCAGCTTAAAACGACAGACCTATGGCTACACCTTC.

The chain employs TRBV2 and TRBJ2-1; 10 nucleotides match TRBD2. The V gene end was trimmed by 6 bases and the J gene end by 7 bases; junction bases not matched to a gene: 3. Germline-derived CDR1 and CDR2 are SNHLY and FYNNEI. This CDR3 comprises 13 residues. The chain's CDR3 is CASRLAGVNEQFF. CDR3 bases: TGTGCCAGCAGGCTAGCGGGAGTTAATGAGCAGTTCTTC.

This clone was detected once. The J gene is TRBJ1-4, the V gene TRBV28; 7 nucleotides align to TRBD1. Germline trimming cut 5 bases from V and 8 bases from J; bases unmatched to any gene: 11. This CDR3 has 15 residues. CDR1 is MDHEN, CDR2 SYDVKM, per germline. The CDR3 loop reads CASSSNRGLVEKLFF. The CDR3 DNA is TGTGCCAGCAGTAGCAACAGGGGACTCGTGGAAAAACTGTTTTTT.

The chain recombines TRBV5-6 with TRBJ2-3; the D gene is possibly TRBD1 (7 bases). There are 14 residues in the CDR3. The ends were cut back, 4 bases at V and 4 bases at J, with 13 bases in the middle. From germline, CDR1 is SGHDT and CDR2 YYEEEE. This chain's CDR3 is CASSEGGGADTQYF. CDR3 nucleotide sequence: TGTGCCAGCAGCGAAGGAGGGGGCGCAGATACGCAGTATTTT.

The J gene is TRBJ2-2, the V gene TRBV19; 7 nucleotides align to TRBD2. CDR3 length: 14 residues. The J segment lost 3 bases and the V segment lost 9 bases, leaving 7 bases of the junction unmatched. The germline gives CDR1 LNHDA, CDR2 SQIVND (reference sequence). For the CDR3, the DNA is TGTGCCAGCTCGCGGGAGAGGTACACCGGGGAGCTGTTTTTT. Residues: CASSRERYTGELFF.

V and J are TRBV6-5 and TRBJ1-2; 11 positions agree with TRBD1. Trimming removed 4 bases from V and 4 bases from J; junction bases left unmatched: 8. The germline CDR1 and CDR2 sequences are MNHEY and SVGAGI. The length of the CDR3 is 16 residues. CDR3 loop: CASSSRTGGGSYGYTF. The CDR3 DNA reads as TGTGCCAGCAGTTCGAGGACAGGGGGCGGCAGCTATGGCTACACCTTC.

The genes are TRBV7-6 and TRBJ1-2; D gene unclear. V shed 4 bases and J shed 4 bases, with 7 bases lying between them. The CDR3 is made up of 12 amino acids. Germline V gene data show CDR1 as SGHVS and CDR2 as FNYEAQ. The CDR3 DNA reads as TGTGCCAGCAGCTCAGGTGGCTATGGCTACACCTTC. Its translation is CASSSGGYGYTF.